The 17 T cell receptor beta chains reported below all come from one sample, sequenced in a study of blood T cell repertoires in COVID-19 (dated by TCRdb to about 2020). Libraries were prepared through the immunoSEQ multiplex PCR assay. This is the immuneACCESS table as TCRdb keeps it, with only in-frame sequences that have V and J called. A part of the clones is gone; compared with another copy, unresolved V genes explain less than half, and the rest is unexplained. This sample has hundreds of thousands of clones in its table, and about nine tenths of those were observed once. Of the sample, about 3.1% is held by the ten largest clones. What was sequenced was PBMCs or T cells enriched from blood (not recorded which). These receptors were collected from a woman aged 50 to 60 in a cohort exposed to, infected with or recovered from COVID-19 (not recorded which).

V is TRBV28 and J is TRBJ1-5, with 9 nucleotides matching TRBD1. After removal of 8 bases from V and 6 bases from J, the junction contained 8 bases not matched to a gene. The CDR3 runs to 14 residues. Germline CDR1 is MDHEN and CDR2 is SYDVKM. CDR3 nucleotides: TGTGCCAGCGGACAGGGGACGAGTGTTCAGCCCCAGCATTTT. The encoded protein is CASGQGTSVQPQHF. Full variable domain (outside the CDR3, taken from reference TRBV28 and TRBJ1-5): DVKVTQSSRYLVKRTGEKVFLECVQDMDHENMFWYRQDPGLGLRLIYFSYDVKMKEKGDIPEGYSVSREKKERFSLILESASTNQTSMYLCASGQGTSVQPQHFGDGTRLSIL.

This clone turned up a few times. The rearrangement uses TRBV7-9 and TRBJ2-3; D ambiguous. V was shortened by 3 bases and J by 6 bases, with 7 bases between the two germline ends. Germline CDR1 is SEHNR and CDR2 is FQNEAQ (reference sequence). This CDR3 is 12 amino acids long. The CDR3 region has the DNA TGTGCCAGCAGCTTGTCCGTTGATACGCAGTATTTT. Protein sequence: CASSLSVDTQYF. Full variable domain (remainder filled in from reference TRBV7-9 and TRBJ2-3): DTGVSQNPRHKITKRGQNVTFRCDPISEHNRLYWYRQTLGQGPEFLTYFQNEAQLEKSRLLSDRFSAERPKGSFSTLEIQRTEQGDSAMYLCASSLSVDTQYFGPGTRLTVL.

The chain recombines TRBV7-2 with TRBJ2-3, with 10 bases that match TRBD2. Per germline, CDR1 SGHTA and CDR2 FQGNSA. The CDR3 runs to 17 residues. J gave up 5 bases and V 0 bases, and 8 bases lay outside the gene matches. Here the CDR3 reads CASSLASVSGGQDTQYF. The CDR3 nucleotides are TGTGCCAGCAGCTTAGCATCAGTTAGCGGGGGGCAAGATACGCAGTATTTT.

The chain uses TRBV6-2 or TRBV6-3 and TRBJ1-2; D remains unclear. Trimming removed 5 bases from V and 4 bases from J, with 8 bases in between. The CDR3 has 12 residues. CDR1 and CDR2 from the germline V gene are MNHEY and SVGEGT. The CDR3 is CASSNGGYGYTF. The CDR3 nucleotides are TGTGCCAGCAGTAACGGCGGCTATGGCTACACCTTC.

The chain has TRBV5-1 and TRBJ1-2; D is perhaps TRBD1 (5 bases). From germline, CDR1 is SGHRS and CDR2 YFSETQ. CDR3 size: 17 residues. The V and J ends lost 7 bases and 4 bases respectively, with 26 bases between them. The CDR3 DNA is TGCGCCAGCCGACAGAAGTACACCGCCGAAATCTCCTATGGCTACACCTTC. It yields the protein CASRQKYTAEISYGYTF.

The CDR3 loop is CASSVGEAGEFTDTQYF. The CDR3 region has the DNA TGTGCCAGCAGCGTAGGAGAAGCGGGGGAATTCACAGATACGCAGTATTTT. The chain employs TRBV9 and TRBJ2-3; 8 bases align to TRBD2. Per the germline V gene, CDR1 is SGDLS and CDR2 is YYNGEE. Unmatched junction bases numbered 8, after V lost 0 bases and J lost 2 bases. The CDR3 has 17 residues.

The J gene is TRBJ2-1, the V gene TRBV29-1; possible D gene TRBD1, 6 bases. Germline V gene lookup returns CDR1 SQVTM and CDR2 ANQGSEA. The CDR3 runs to 20 residues. Trimming removed 0 bases at V and 0 bases at J, with 24 bases between. In DNA, the CDR3 is TGCAGCGTTGAAGACCGGCCGGGAAACAGGGTCTCAATCTCCTACAATGAGCAGTTCTTC. Its translation is CSVEDRPGNRVSISYNEQFF.

The chain employs TRBV18 and TRBJ2-7; 9 bases agree with TRBD1. V dropped 5 bases and J dropped 7; count of bases not matched to a gene: 9. This CDR3 is built from 14 residues. Per germline, CDR1 KGHSH and CDR2 LQKENI. The CDR3 DNA reads as TGTGCCAGCTCAACAGGGGGCTCTGCTTATGAGCAGTACTTC. Its protein product is CASSTGGSAYEQYF.

The chain has TRBV18 and TRBJ2-7, with TRBD1 matching 9 bases. Germline CDR1 is KGHSH and CDR2 is LQKENI. J lost 3 bases, V lost 2 bases, and 5 bases had no gene match. The CDR3 contains 15 residues. For the CDR3, the DNA is TGTGCCAGCTCACCAATAAGACAGGGGGGCTACGAGCAGTACTTC. Its protein product is CASSPIRQGGYEQYF.

The count of this clone is one. The rearrangement joins TRBV7-9 to TRBJ2-7; 8 nucleotides agree with TRBD1. Germline lookup yields CDR1 SEHNR and CDR2 FQNEAQ (reference sequence). Trimming took 5 bases from V and 3 from J; bases not matched to a gene: 9. The CDR3 runs 15 residues. CDR3 in DNA: TGTGCCAGCAGCCCCTGGACAGGGTTTGACTACGAGCAGTACTTC. Residues: CASSPWTGFDYEQYF.

This chain connects TRBV5-1 to TRBJ2-3, with a possible D match to TRBD1 (6 bases). The CDR3 has 14 amino acids. Trimming took 9 bases from V and 5 from J, leaving 19 bases between them. Germline V gene lookup returns CDR1 SGHRS and CDR2 YFSETQ. The CDR3 DNA is TGCGCCACCGCCCAGGGACAAACCCAAGATACGCAGTATTTT. Translation gives CATAQGQTQDTQYF.

The chain employs TRBV6-5 and TRBJ2-7; the match to TRBD1 covers 7 bases. After removal of 0 bases from V and 5 bases from J, the junction contained 7 bases not matched to a gene. Per germline, CDR1 MNHEY and CDR2 SVGAGI. The CDR3 is 15 amino acids. The CDR3 DNA sequence: TGTGCCAGCAGTTACTCAGGGGGCAGGGTTCACGAGCAGTACTTC. Its translation: CASSYSGGRVHEQYF.

This rearrangement joins TRBV12-3 or TRBV12-4 to TRBJ1-2; D remains ambiguous. V shed 3 bases and J shed 0 bases, with 5 bases lying between them. The CDR3 has 13 amino acids. Here the CDR3 DNA reads TGTGCCAGCAGTTTTTCAGCTAACTATGGCTACACCTTC. This encodes CASSFSANYGYTF.

V and J are TRBV28 and TRBJ2-2, with TRBD2 matching 9 bases. Trimming at V came to 5 bases and at J to 5 bases, leaving 6 bases not matched to a gene. The CDR3 totals 15 residues. The germline V gene has CDR1 MDHEN and CDR2 SYDVKM. The CDR3 DNA reads TGTGCCAGCAGTAATAGCGGGGGCAGGACCGGGGAGCTGTTTTTT. Translated, it gives CASSNSGGRTGELFF.

The V call is TRBV3-1 (or the pseudogene TRBV3-2), the J call TRBJ2-1; the D gene is possibly TRBD2 (7 bases). Between the trimmed V and J ends, which lost 0 bases and 9 bases, there was a span of 21 bases. This CDR3 spans 17 amino acids. From germline, CDR1 is LGHDT and CDR2 YNNKEL (reference sequence). The CDR3 DNA reads TGTGCCAGCAGCCAAGAGGGACGGGGGGCCCAAGAAAGTGAGCAGTTCTTC. Translation: CASSQEGRGAQESEQFF.

The rearrangement joins TRBV13 to TRBJ1-4; D remains unclear. V was shortened by 5 bases and J by 3 bases, with 10 bases between the two germline ends. Germline CDR1 PRHDT, CDR2 FYEKMQ (reference sequence). This CDR3 is built from 14 residues. CDR3 region: CASSLRGANEKLFF. In DNA form, the CDR3 reads TGTGCCAGCAGCCTCCGCGGGGCTAATGAAAAACTGTTTTTT.

V and J are TRBV5-1 and TRBJ2-1; TRBD2 agrees at 11 bases. Looked up from germline, CDR1 is SGHRS and CDR2 is YFSETQ. With 10 bases clipped from V and 15 bases from J, the junction kept 36 bases outside the gene matches. CDR3 size: 20 residues. CDR3: CAPVPRGRGFTSGGNDDTFF. The CDR3 DNA follows: TGCGCCCCCGTCCCTAGGGGCCGAGGTTTCACTAGCGGGGGAAATGATGATACGTTCTTC.